This T cell receptor beta chain was recorded in a study of T cell changes during pregnancy in multiple sclerosis. Losses at the gene ends were 3 bases for V and 0 bases for J; bases not matched to a gene: 2. Per germline, CDR1 WSHSY and CDR2 SAAADI. The CDR3 totals 15 residues. Clones were sequenced by immunoSEQ multiplex PCR, and TCRdb holds only the in-frame ones, with some missing. The sample yields tens of thousands of clones, 80% to 95% seen once. The sample consisted of peripheral blood, taken in the first trimester of pregnancy. V gene TRBV10-2 combines with J gene TRBJ2-1, with 7 bases identical to TRBD1. The origin of this receptor is a female donor with multiple sclerosis, enrolled in a pregnancy study. The CDR3 DNA reads TGCGCCAGCAGTGAAGGGGGCTACTCCTACAATGAGCAGTTCTTC. Its protein product is CASSEGGYSYNEQFF.